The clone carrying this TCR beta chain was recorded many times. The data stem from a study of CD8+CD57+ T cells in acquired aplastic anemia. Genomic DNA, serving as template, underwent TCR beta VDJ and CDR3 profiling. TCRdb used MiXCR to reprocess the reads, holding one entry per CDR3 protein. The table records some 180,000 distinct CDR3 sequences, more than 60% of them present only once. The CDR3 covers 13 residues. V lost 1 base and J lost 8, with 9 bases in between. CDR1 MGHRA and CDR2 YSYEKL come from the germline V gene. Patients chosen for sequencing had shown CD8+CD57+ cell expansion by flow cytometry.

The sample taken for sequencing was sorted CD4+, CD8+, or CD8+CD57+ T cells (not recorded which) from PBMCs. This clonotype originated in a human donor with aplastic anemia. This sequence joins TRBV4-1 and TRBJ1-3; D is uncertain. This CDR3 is CASSQAPEDTIYF. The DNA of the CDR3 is TGCGCCAGCAGCCAAGCCCCCGAGGACACCATATATTTT.